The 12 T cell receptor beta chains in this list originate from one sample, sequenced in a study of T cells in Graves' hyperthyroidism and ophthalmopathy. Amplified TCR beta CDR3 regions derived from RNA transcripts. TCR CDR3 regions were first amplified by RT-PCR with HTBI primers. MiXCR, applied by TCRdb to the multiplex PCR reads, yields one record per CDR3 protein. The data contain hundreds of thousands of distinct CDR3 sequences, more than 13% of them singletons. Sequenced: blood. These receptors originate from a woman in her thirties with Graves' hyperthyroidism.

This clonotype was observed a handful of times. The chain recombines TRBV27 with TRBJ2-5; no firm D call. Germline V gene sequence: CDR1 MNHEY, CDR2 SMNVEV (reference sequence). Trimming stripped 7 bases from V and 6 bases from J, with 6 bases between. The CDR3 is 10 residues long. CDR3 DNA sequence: TGTGCCAGCATCGTGAAGACCCAGTACTTC. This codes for CASIVKTQYF.

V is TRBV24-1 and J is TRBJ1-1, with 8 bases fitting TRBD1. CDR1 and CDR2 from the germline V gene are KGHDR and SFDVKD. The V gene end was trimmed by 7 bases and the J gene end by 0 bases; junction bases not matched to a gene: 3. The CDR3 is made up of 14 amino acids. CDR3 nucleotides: TGTGCCACCAGGGGGACAGGCGTGAACACTGAAGCTTTCTTT. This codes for CATRGTGVNTEAFF.

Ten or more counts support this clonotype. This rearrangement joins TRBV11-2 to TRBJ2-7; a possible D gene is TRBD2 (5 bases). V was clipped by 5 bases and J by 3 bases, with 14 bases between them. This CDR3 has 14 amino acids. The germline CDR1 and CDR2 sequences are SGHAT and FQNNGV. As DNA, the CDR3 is TGTGCCAGCAGCCCTCTCGGGATAGACTACGAGCAGTACTTC. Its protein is CASSPLGIDYEQYF.

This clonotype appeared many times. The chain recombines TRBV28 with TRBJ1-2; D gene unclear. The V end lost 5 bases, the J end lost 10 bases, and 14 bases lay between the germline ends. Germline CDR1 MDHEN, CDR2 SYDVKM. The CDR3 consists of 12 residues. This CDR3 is CASSAPGQAYTF. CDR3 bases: TGTGCCAGCAGTGCCCCGGGCCAGGCCTACACCTTC.

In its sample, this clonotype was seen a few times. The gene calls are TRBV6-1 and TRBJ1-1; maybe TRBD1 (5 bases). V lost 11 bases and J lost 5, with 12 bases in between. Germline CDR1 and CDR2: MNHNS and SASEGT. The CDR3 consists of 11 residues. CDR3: CARGAGTEAFF. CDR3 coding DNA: TGTGCCCGCGGGGCAGGGACTGAAGCTTTCTTT.

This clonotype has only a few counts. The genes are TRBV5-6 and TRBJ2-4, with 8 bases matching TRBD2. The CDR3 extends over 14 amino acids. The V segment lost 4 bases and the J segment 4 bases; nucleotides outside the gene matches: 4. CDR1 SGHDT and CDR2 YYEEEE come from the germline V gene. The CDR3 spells CASSGTSGKNIQYF. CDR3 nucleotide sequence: TGTGCCAGCAGCGGTACTAGCGGTAAAAACATTCAGTACTTC.

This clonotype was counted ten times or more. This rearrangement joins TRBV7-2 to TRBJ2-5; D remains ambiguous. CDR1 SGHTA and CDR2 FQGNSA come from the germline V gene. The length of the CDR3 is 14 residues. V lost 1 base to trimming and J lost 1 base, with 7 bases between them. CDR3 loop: CASSLESVQETQYF. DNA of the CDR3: TGTGCCAGCAGCTTAGAATCAGTCCAAGAGACCCAGTACTTC. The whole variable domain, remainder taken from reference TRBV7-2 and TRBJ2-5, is GAGVSQSPSNKVTEKGKDVELRCDPISGHTALYWYRQSLGQGLEFLIYFQGNSAPDKSGLPSDRFSAERTGGSVSTLTIQRTQQEDSAVYLCASSLESVQETQYFGPGTRLLVL.

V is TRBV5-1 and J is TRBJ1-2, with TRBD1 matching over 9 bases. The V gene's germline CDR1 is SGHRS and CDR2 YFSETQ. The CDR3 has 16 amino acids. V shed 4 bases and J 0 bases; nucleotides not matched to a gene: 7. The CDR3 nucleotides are TGCGCCAGCAGCCAAAGGACAGGGGCAGCTAACTATGGCTACACCTTC. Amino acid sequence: CASSQRTGAANYGYTF.

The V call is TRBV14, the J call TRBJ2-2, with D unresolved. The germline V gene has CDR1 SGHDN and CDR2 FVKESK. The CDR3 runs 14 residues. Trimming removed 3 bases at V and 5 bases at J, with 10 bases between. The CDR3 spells CASSQTVQTGELFF. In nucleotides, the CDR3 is TGTGCCAGCAGCCAGACGGTACAGACCGGGGAGCTGTTTTTT.

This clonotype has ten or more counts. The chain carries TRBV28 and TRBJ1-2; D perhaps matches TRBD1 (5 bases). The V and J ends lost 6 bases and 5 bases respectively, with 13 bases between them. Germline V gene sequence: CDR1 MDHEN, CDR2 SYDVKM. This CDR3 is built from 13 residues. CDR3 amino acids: CASRTGTEYGYTF. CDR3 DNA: TGTGCCAGCAGAACCGGGACGGAATATGGCTACACCTTC.

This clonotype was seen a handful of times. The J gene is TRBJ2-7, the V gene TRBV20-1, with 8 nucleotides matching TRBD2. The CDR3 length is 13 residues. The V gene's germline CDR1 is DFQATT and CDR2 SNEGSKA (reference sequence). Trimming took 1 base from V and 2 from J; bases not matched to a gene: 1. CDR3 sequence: CSARAAGAYEQYF. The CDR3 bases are TGCAGTGCTAGAGCAGCGGGAGCCTACGAGCAGTACTTC.

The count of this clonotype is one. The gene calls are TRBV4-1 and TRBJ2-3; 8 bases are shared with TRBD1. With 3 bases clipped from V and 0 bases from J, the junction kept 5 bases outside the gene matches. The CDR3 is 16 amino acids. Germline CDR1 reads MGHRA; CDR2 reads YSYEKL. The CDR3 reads CASSQQGAPSTDTQYF. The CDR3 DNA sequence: TGCGCCAGCAGCCAGCAGGGGGCGCCCAGCACAGATACGCAGTATTTT.